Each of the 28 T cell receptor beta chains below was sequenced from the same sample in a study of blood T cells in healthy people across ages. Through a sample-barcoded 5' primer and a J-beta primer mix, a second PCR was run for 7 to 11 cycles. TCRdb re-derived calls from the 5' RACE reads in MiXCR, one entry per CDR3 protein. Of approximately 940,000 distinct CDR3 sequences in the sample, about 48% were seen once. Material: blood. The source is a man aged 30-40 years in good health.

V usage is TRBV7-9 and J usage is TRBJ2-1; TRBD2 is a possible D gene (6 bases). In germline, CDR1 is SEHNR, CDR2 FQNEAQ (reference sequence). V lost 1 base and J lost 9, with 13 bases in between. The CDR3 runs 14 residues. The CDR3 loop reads CASSLGKRAGEQFF. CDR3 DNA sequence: TGTGCCAGCAGCTTAGGAAAGCGGGCGGGTGAGCAGTTCTTC.

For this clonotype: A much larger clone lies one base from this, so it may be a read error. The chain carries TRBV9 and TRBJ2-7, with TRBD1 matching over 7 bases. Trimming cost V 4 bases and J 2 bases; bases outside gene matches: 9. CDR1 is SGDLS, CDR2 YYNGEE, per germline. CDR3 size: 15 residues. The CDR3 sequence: CASSRGTVGTYEQYF. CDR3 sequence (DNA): TGTGCCAGCAGCCGAGGGACAGTAGGTACCTACGAGCAGTACTTC.

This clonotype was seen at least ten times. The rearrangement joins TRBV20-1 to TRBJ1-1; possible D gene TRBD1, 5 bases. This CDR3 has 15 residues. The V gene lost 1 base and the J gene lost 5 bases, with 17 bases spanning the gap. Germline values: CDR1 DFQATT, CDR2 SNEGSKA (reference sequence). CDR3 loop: CSARANRSRGTEAFF. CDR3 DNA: TGCAGTGCTAGAGCAAACAGGTCACGGGGAACTGAAGCTTTCTTT.

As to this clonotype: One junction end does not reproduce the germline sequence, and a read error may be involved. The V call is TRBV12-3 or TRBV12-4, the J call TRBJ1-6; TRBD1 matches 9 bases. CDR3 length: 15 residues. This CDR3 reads CAGRATGQGRSPLHF. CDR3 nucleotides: TGTGCCGGCAGGGCAACCGGACAGGGGAGATCACCCCTCCACTTT.

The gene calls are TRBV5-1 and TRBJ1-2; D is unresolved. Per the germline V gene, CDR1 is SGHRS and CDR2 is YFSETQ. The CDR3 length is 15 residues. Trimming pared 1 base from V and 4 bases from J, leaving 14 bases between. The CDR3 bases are TGCGCCAGCAGCTTGAGTAGGGAGGCCTCCTATGGCTACACCTTC. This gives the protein CASSLSREASYGYTF.

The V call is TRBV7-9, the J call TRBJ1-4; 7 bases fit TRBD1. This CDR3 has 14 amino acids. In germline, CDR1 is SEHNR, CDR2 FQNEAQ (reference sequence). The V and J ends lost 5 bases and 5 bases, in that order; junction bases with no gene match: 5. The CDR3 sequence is CASSPGQPNEKLFF. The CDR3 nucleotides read TGTGCCAGCAGCCCGGGACAGCCAAATGAAAAACTGTTTTTT.

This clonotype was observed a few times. DNA for the CDR3: TGTGCCAGCAGGGAACAGGGAGGGTCCTACAATGAGCAGTTCTTC. It translates to CASREQGGSYNEQFF. The chain carries TRBV6-1 and TRBJ2-1; weak D call: TRBD2 (7 bases). The CDR3 consists of 15 residues. In germline, CDR1 is MNHNS, CDR2 SASEGT. The V and J ends lost 6 bases and 1 base respectively, with 13 bases between them.

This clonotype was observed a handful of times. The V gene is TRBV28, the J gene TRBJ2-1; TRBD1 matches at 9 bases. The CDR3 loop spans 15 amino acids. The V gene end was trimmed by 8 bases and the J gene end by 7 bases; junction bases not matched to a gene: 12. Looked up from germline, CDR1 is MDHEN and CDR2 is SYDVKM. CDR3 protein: CASHIGGQGRNEQFF. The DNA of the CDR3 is TGTGCCAGCCATATCGGAGGACAGGGGAGGAATGAGCAGTTCTTC.

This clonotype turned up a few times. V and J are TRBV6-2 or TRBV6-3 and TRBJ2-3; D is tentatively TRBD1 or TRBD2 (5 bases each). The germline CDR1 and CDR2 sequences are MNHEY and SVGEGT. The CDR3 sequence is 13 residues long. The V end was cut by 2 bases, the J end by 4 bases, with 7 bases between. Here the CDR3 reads CASSYRGADTQYF. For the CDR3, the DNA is TGTGCCAGCAGTTACCGAGGGGCAGATACGCAGTATTTT.

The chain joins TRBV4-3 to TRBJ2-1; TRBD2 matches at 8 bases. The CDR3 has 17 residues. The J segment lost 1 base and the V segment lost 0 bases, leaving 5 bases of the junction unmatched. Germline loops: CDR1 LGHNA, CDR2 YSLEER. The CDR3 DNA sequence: TGCGCCAGCAGCCAAGATGGGGCTAGCGGGTCCTACAATGAGCAGTTCTTC. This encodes CASSQDGASGSYNEQFF.

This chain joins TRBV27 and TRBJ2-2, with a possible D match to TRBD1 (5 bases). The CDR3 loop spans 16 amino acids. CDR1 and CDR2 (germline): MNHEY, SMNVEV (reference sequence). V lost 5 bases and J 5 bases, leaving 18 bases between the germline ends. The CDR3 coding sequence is TGTGCCAGCAGTCCCCCCACAGGATCCATAACCGGGGAGCTGTTTTTT. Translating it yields CASSPPTGSITGELFF.

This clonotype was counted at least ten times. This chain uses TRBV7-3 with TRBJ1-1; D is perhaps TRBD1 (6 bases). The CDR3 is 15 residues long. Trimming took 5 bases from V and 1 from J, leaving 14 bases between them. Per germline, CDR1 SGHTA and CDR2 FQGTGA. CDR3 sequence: CASSPEAGQNTEAFF. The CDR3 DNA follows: TGTGCCAGCAGCCCCGAGGCGGGACAGAACACTGAAGCTTTCTTT.

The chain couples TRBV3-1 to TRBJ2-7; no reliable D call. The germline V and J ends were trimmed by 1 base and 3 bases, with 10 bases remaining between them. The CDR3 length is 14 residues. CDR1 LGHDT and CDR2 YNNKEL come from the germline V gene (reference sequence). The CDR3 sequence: CASSQVPQRYEQYF. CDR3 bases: TGTGCCAGCAGCCAAGTACCACAACGCTACGAGCAGTACTTC.

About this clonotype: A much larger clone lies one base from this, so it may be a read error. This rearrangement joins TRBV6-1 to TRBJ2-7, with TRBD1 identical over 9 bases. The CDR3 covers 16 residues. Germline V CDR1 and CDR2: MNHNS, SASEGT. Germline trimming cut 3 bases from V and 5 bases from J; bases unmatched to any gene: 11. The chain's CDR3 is CASSDATGTGLHEQYF. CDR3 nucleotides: TGTGCCAGCAGTGATGCAACCGGGACAGGGCTTCACGAGCAGTACTTC.

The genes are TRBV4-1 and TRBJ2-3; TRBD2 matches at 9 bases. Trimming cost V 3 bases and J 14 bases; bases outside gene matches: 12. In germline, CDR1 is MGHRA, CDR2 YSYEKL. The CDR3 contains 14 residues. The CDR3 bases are TGCGCCAGCAGCCATGGTTCTAGCGGGAAAATAACGTATTTT. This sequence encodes CASSHGSSGKITYF.

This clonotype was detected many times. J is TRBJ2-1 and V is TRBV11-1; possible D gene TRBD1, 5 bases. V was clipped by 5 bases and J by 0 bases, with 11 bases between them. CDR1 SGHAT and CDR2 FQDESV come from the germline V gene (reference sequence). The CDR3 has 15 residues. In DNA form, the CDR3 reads TGTGCCAGCAGCACGCGACAGAGCTCCTACAATGAGCAGTTCTTC. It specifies CASSTRQSSYNEQFF.

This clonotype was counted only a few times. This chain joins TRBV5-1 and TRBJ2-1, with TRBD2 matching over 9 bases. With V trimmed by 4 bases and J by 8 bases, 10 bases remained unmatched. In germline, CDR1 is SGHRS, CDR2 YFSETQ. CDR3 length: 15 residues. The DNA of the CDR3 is TGCGCCAGCAGCCCCGGGACTAGCTCCGTCTATGAGCAGTTCTTC. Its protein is CASSPGTSSVYEQFF.

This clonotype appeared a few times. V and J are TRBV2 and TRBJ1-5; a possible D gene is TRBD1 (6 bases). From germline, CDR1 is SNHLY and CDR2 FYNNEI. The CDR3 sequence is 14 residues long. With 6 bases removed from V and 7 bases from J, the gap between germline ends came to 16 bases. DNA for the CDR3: TGTGCCAGCAGCTACAGGGCTGCGAGGCAGCCCCAGCATTTT. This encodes CASSYRAARQPQHF.

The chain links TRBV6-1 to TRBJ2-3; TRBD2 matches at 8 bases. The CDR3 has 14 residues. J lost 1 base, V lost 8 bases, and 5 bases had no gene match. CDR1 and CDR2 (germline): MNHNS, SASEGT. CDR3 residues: CASLWRGGTDTQYF. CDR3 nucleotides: TGTGCCAGCTTATGGCGGGGGGGCACAGATACGCAGTATTTT.

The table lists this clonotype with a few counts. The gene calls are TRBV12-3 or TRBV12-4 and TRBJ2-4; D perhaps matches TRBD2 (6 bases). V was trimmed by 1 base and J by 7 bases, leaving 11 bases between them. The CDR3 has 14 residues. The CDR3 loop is CASSLVGGWNIQYF. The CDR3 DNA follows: TGTGCCAGCAGTTTAGTCGGGGGTTGGAACATTCAGTACTTC.

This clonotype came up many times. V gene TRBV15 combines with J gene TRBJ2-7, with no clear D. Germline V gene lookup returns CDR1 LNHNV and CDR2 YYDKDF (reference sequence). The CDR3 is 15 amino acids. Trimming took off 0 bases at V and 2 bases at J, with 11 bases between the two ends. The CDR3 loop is CATSRDLNRPYEQYF. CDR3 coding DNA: TGTGCCACCAGCAGAGATCTAAACCGCCCCTACGAGCAGTACTTC.

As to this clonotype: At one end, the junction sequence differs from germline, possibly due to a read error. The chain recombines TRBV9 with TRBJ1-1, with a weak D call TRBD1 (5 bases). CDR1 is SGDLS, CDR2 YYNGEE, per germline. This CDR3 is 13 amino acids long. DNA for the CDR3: TGTGCCAGCAGTGTAGAAGGGGACACTGAAGCTTTCTTT. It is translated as CASSVEGDTEAFF. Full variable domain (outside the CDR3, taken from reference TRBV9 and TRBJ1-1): DSGVTQTPKHLITATGQRVTLRCSPRSGDLSVYWYQQSLDQGLQFLIQYYNGEERAKGNILERFSAQQFPDLHSELNLSSLELGDSALYFCASSVEGDTEAFFGQGTRLTVV.

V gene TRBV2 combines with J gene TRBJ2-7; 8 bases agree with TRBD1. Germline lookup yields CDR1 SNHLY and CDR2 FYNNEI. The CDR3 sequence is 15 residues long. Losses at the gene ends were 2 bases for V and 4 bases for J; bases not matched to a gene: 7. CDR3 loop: CASSELRTGLYEQYF. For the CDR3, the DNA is TGTGCCAGCAGTGAACTAAGGACAGGGCTATACGAGCAGTACTTC.

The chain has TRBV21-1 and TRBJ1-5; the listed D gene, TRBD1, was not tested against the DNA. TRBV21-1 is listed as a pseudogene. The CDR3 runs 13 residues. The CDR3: CASSRRWNQPQHF. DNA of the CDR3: TGTGCCAGCAGCCGGCGCTGGAATCAGCCCCAGCATTTT.

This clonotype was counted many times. The CDR3 loop reads CASSLVIGSYNEQFF. The CDR3 DNA reads TGTGCCAGCAGTTTAGTAATCGGCAGCTACAATGAGCAGTTCTTC. V usage is TRBV12-3 or TRBV12-4 and J usage is TRBJ2-1; D is unresolved. This CDR3 comprises 15 residues. Trimming removed 1 base from V and 3 bases from J, with 10 bases in between.

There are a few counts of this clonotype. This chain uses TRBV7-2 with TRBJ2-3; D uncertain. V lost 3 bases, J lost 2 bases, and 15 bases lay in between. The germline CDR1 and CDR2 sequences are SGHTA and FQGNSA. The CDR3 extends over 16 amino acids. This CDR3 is CASSFSSLTHTDTQYF. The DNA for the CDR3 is TGTGCCAGCAGCTTCTCTAGTCTGACCCACACAGATACGCAGTATTTT.

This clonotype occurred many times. The CDR3 here is CASIPDRGLNYGYTF. The CDR3 coding sequence is TGTGCCAGCATCCCGGACAGGGGGCTTAACTATGGCTACACCTTC. J is TRBJ1-2 and V is TRBV7-9, with 11 positions matching TRBD1. V was pared by 7 bases and J by 1 base, with 5 bases of the junction left unmatched. Germline V gives CDR1 SEHNR, CDR2 FQNEAQ (reference sequence). The CDR3 extends over 15 amino acids.

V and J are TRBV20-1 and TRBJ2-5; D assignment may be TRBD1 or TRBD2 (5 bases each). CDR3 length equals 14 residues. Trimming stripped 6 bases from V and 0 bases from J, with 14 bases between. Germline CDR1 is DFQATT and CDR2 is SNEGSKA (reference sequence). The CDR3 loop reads CSARDGKYQETQYF. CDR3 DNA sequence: TGCAGTGCCAGGGACGGAAAGTACCAAGAGACCCAGTACTTC.